This TCR beta chain comes out of a study of CD8 T cell repertoires and HIV-1 epitope variants. Study information: Control wells had CMV/EBV/flu peptides, negative Ebola AY9, or no peptide. Epitopes were three Gag families plus Nef HW9 and YT9. The study's findings and limits: Nine or ten antigen-specific TCR beta clonotypes were found; about six seemed cross-reactive to variants.

Generated by immunoSEQ multiplex PCR, the TCRdb table keeps only in-frame clones and is missing some. Of 3,200 or so clones listed, 69% are singletons. With V trimmed by 0 bases and J by 6 bases, 3 bases remained unmatched. The CDR3 is 13 residues long. Germline CDR1 SGHDT, CDR2 YYEEEE. Note on this clone: The antigen remains unidentified.

This clonotype originated in a male donor with HIV. The sample comprised cultured CD8+ T cells derived from PBMCs. The gene calls are TRBV5-6 and TRBJ2-7; 7 nucleotides match TRBD1. The CDR3 is CASSLGRGSEQYF. In DNA, the CDR3 is TGTGCCAGCAGCTTGGGCAGGGGGAGCGAGCAGTACTTC.